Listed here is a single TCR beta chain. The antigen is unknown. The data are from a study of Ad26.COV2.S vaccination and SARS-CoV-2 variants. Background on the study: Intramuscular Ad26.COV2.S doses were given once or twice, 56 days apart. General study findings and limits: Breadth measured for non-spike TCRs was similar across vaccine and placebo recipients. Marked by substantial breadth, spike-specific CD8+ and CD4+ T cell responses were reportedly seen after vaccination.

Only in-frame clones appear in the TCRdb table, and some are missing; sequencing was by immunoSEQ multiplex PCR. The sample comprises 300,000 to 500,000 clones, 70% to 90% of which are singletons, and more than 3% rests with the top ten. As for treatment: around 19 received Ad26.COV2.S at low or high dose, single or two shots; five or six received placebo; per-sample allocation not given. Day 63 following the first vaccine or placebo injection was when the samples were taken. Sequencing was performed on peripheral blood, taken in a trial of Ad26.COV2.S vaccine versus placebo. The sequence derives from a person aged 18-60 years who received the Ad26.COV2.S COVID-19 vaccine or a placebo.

CDR3 sequence reads: CASSQVPAAQYF. The CDR3 DNA follows: TGCGCCAGCAGCCAAGTACCGGCTGCGCAGTATTTT. The rearrangement links TRBV4-1 to TRBJ2-3, with D unresolved. Germline V gene lookup returns CDR1 MGHRA and CDR2 YSYEKL. Trimming removed 1 base from V and 10 bases from J, with 9 bases in between. The CDR3 extends over 12 amino acids.